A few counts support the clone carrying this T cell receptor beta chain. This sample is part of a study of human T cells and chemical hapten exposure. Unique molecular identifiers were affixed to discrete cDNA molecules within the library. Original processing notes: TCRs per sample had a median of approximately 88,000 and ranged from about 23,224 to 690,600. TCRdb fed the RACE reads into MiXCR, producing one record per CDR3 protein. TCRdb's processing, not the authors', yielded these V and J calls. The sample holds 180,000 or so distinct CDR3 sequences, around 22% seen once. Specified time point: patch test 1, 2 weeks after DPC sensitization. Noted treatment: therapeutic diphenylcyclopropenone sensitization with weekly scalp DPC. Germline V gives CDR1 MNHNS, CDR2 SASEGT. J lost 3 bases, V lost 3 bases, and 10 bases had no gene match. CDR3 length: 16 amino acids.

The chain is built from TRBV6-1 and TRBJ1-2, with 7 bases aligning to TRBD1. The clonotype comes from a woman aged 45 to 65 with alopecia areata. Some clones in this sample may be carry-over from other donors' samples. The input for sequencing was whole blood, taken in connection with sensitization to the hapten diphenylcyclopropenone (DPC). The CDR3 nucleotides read TGTGCCAGCAGTGACAGGGGGAGGGCGCTGTACTATGGCTACACCTTC. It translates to CASSDRGRALYYGYTF.